The present T cell receptor (beta chain) was sequenced within a study of blood T cells in healthy people across ages. Study-level results: Unsorted PBMCs ruled out conclusive naive versus antigen-experienced comparison. Per million T cells, the diversity of TCR beta decreased roughly linearly as age advanced.

For the second PCR, which ran for 7 to 11 cycles, a sample-barcoded 5' primer and a J-beta primer mix were used. A single record per CDR3 protein comes from TCRdb applying MiXCR to the 5' RACE reads. The table has hundreds of thousands of distinct CDR3 sequences, 58% seen once. Germline values: CDR1 DFQATT, CDR2 SNEGSKA (reference sequence). V gave up 5 bases and J gave up 4 bases, with 14 bases separating them. The CDR3 has 13 residues. Of note for this clonotype: What it recognizes is unknown.

The chain is built from TRBV20-1 and TRBJ1-2; D gene unclear. The TCR sequence derives from a man aged 55 to 70 in good health. Sequencing was performed on blood. The CDR3 DNA sequence: TGCAGTGCTCGTTCCGGGAGTGCCTATGGCTACACCTTC. This encodes CSARSGSAYGYTF.